A selection of T cell receptor beta chains follows, all from one sample in a study of CD8+CD57+ T cells in acquired aplastic anemia. TCRdb reprocessed the reads with MiXCR, giving one entry per CDR3 protein. The table includes around 210,000 distinct CDR3 sequences, approximately 60% detected once. Sequencing used sorted CD4+, CD8+, or CD8+CD57+ T cells (not recorded which) from PBMCs. These receptors all stem from a human donor with aplastic anemia. Each CDR3 is given with its conserved first and last residue.

v_gene: TRBV6-6; j_gene: TRBJ2-7; CDR3aa: CASSHDRGEQYF
v_gene: TRBV19; j_gene: TRBJ1-1; CDR3aa: CASSWSLLANTEAFF
v_gene: TRBV2; j_gene: TRBJ2-2; CDR3aa: CASSVNRGDTGELFF
v_gene: TRBV12-3/TRBV12-4; j_gene: TRBJ2-7; CDR3aa: CAISAGISYEQYF
v_gene: TRBV7-6; j_gene: TRBJ2-7; CDR3aa: CASSSIRDRGTHEQYF
v_gene: TRBV20-1; j_gene: TRBJ2-7; CDR3aa: CSARAAREGHYEQYF
v_gene: TRBV9; j_gene: TRBJ2-7; CDR3aa: CASSVDPEPYEQYF
v_gene: TRBV2; j_gene: TRBJ2-7; CDR3aa: CASSELADSSYEQYF
v_gene: TRBV12-3/TRBV12-4; j_gene: TRBJ2-1; CDR3aa: CASSEFPRDDEQFF
v_gene: TRBV24-1; j_gene: TRBJ1-2; CDR3aa: CATSDQKGTGSNYGYTF
v_gene: TRBV6-5; j_gene: TRBJ2-7; CDR3aa: CASSYGGGAYEQYF
v_gene: TRBV6-5; j_gene: TRBJ2-7; CDR3aa: CASTITGSGEQYF
v_gene: TRBV5-5; j_gene: TRBJ1-2; CDR3aa: CASSLTGREMGYGYTF
v_gene: TRBV2; j_gene: TRBJ1-5; CDR3aa: CASSGQGPQPQHF
v_gene: TRBV24-1; j_gene: TRBJ2-3; CDR3aa: CATSRDGVGDTQYF
v_gene: TRBV19; j_gene: TRBJ1-1; CDR3aa: CASSIRTGTVNTEAFF
v_gene: TRBV7-9; j_gene: TRBJ2-3; CDR3aa: CASSQTSGSPDTQYF
v_gene: TRBV11-1; j_gene: TRBJ2-7; CDR3aa: CASSLPGEGLEQYF
v_gene: TRBV12-5; j_gene: TRBJ1-5; CDR3aa: CASRDRDQPQHF
v_gene: TRBV20-1; j_gene: TRBJ2-5; CDR3aa: CSARPRDREETQYF
v_gene: TRBV9; j_gene: TRBJ2-7; CDR3aa: CASSPTTGDYEQYF
v_gene: TRBV24-1; j_gene: TRBJ2-3; CDR3aa: CATSVRTSGVTDTQYF
v_gene: TRBV6-5; j_gene: TRBJ2-7; CDR3aa: CASSYSIRDHEQYF
v_gene: TRBV2; j_gene: TRBJ1-2; CDR3aa: CASSPGEDYGYTF
v_gene: TRBV12-3/TRBV12-4; j_gene: TRBJ2-7; CDR3aa: CASSLAEIPYEQYF
v_gene: TRBV11-2; j_gene: TRBJ2-4; CDR3aa: CASSPNRELNIQYF
v_gene: TRBV2; j_gene: TRBJ1-4; CDR3aa: CASSLEMANEKLFF
v_gene: TRBV11-2; j_gene: TRBJ2-7; CDR3aa: CASSLAPRLEQYF
v_gene: TRBV19; j_gene: TRBJ2-3; CDR3aa: CASASSGDGTDTQYF
v_gene: TRBV29-1; j_gene: TRBJ2-5; CDR3aa: CSDIPGQGLETQYF
v_gene: TRBV5-4; j_gene: TRBJ2-3; CDR3aa: CASSLRASGGTSTDTQYF
v_gene: TRBV2; j_gene: TRBJ1-3; CDR3aa: CASSANVGGGNTIYF
v_gene: TRBV5-1; j_gene: TRBJ1-2; CDR3aa: CASSLAQGTNYGYTF
v_gene: TRBV12-5; j_gene: TRBJ2-6; CDR3aa: CASSPDRVIGANVLTF
v_gene: TRBV6-1; j_gene: -; CDR3aa: CASSAMGQRSTSGNTIYF
v_gene: TRBV10-3; j_gene: TRBJ2-1; CDR3aa: CAISERLAVYNEQFF
v_gene: TRBV5-1; j_gene: TRBJ2-7; CDR3aa: CASSLEASVNEQYF
v_gene: TRBV20-1; j_gene: TRBJ2-7; CDR3aa: CSARHSGNYEQYF
v_gene: TRBV2; j_gene: TRBJ2-7; CDR3aa: CASSELGVRSYEQYF
v_gene: TRBV24-1; j_gene: TRBJ1-5; CDR3aa: CATSDPARGNQPQHF
v_gene: TRBV29-1; j_gene: TRBJ2-7; CDR3aa: CSVRQGNEQYF
v_gene: TRBV5-1; j_gene: TRBJ1-5; CDR3aa: CASSLGVGQPQHF
v_gene: TRBV4-2; j_gene: TRBJ1-1; CDR3aa: CASGPANAEAFF
v_gene: TRBV4-2; j_gene: TRBJ2-7; CDR3aa: CASSQDGAGTGYEQYF
v_gene: TRBV10-1; j_gene: TRBJ1-3; CDR3aa: CASSECLIWDREGNTIYF